This note documents a single T cell receptor beta chain sequence. The sample originates from a study of blood T cell repertoires in COVID-19. The CDR3 has 12 residues. V dropped 6 bases and J dropped 11 bases, with 20 bases sitting between them. Looked up from germline, CDR1 is GTSNPN and CDR2 is SVGIG (reference sequence). The data were produced by immunoSEQ multiplex PCR, yet TCRdb's version contains in-frame clones alone and is incomplete. Found here are 130,000 to 150,000 clones, 88% of them singletons; the top ten hold around 1.7%. The TCR comes from a woman between 50 and 59 years old with acute or convalescent COVID-19. The V and J genes are TRBV30 and TRBJ2-7; weak D call: TRBD2 (5 bases). Sequencing was performed on peripheral blood. The CDR3 loop is CACSGPLGRKYF. Here the CDR3 DNA reads TGTGCCTGTTCCGGGCCCCTGGGGAGAAAGTACTTC.